This T cell receptor beta chain came from a study of T cells in localized non-small cell lung cancer. Using immunoSEQ multiplex PCR, the repertoire was profiled, and TCRdb retains in-frame clones only, with some absent. This table has tens of thousands of clones, about 90% appearing once. Of note for this clone: As yet, its antigen is unknown.

Study-wide results and limits: Appearances in adjacent lung were noted for a median 57 of the top 100 tumor clones.

The V gene's germline CDR1 is SGHNT and CDR2 YYREEE (reference sequence). The CDR3 consists of 14 residues. Trimming left V 5 bases short and J 8 bases short, with 19 bases between. The chain links TRBV5-4 to TRBJ1-2; a possible D gene is TRBD1 (6 bases). The sequencing used peripheral blood, collected before any cancer treatment. The clonotype was recovered from a female donor over 55 with stage I lung adenocarcinoma. CDR3 DNA: TGTGCCAGCAGAGCGCACGGATCAGGGGACGGCTACACCTTC. Translating gives CASRAHGSGDGYTF.